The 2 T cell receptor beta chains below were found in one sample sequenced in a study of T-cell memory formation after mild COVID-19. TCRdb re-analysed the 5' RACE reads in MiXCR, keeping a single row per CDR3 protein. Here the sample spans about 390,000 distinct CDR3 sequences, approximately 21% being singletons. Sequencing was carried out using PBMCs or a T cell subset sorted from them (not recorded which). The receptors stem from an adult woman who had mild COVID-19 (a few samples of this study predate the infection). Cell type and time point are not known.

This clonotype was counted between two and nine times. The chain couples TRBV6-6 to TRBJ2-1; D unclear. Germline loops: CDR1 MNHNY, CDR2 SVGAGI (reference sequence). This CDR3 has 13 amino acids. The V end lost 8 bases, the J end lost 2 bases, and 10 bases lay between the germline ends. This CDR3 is CASQGRTYNEQFF. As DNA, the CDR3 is TGTGCCAGCCAAGGGCGGACCTACAATGAGCAGTTCTTC.

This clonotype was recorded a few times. The CDR3 region is CASSVPANEQFF. CDR3 sequence (DNA): TGCGCCAGCAGCGTCCCGGCCAATGAGCAGTTCTTC. This sequence joins TRBV5-1 and TRBJ2-1; D is undetermined. The CDR3 length is 12 residues. The germline V gene encodes CDR1 SGHRS and CDR2 YFSETQ. The V end was cut by 4 bases, the J end by 6 bases, with 8 bases between.